The present T cell receptor beta chain was sequenced within a study of shared clonotypes between healthy human individuals. Study results and limitations: Relative to their counterparts shared across all four donors, non-shared clonotypes exhibited diminished generation probabilities.

A note on this clone: Its specificity is unknown. Other DNA sequences in the sample encode the same CDR3.

CDR3 length: 14 residues. Germline loops: CDR1 SGHRS, CDR2 YFSETQ. Trimming cost V 0 bases and J 5 bases; bases outside gene matches: 2. The authors ran the assay at deep level. Replicate PCRs from sorted subsets contained 200 ng DNA, which is 29,000 or so T cell genomes. Only in-frame clones appear in the TCRdb table, and some are missing; sequencing was by immunoSEQ multiplex PCR. The data contain about 1.1 million clones, about 72% of them singletons. This receptor was identified in a man in his late teens or twenties in good health. Some clones in this sample may be carry-over from other donors' samples. The chain links TRBV5-1 to TRBJ2-3, with 8 nucleotides matching TRBD2. The material sequenced was memory CD4+ T cells from PBMCs. Subset noted: CD45RA-negative fraction. The CDR3 nucleotides read TGCGCCAGCAGCTTGGCCGCGGGGGGAGATACGCAGTATTTT. This codes for CASSLAAGGDTQYF.